Listed below are T cell receptor beta chains from one sample, sequenced in a study of identical twins. TCRdb re-called the 5' RACE reads through MiXCR, storing one row per CDR3 protein. The repertoire holds roughly 350,000 distinct CDR3 sequences, with about 10% as singletons. Material: naive T cells sorted from blood. The receptors here all came from a woman aged 45 to 65 in good health. The CDR3 runs from the conserved cysteine through the conserved F or W. Each record gives: J gene, V gene, D gene, clone size, CDR3 protein, CDR3 DNA. D genes are given only for firm matches. Clone size is not always given. Where it is, it says once, few, many or a class for expanded clones.

TRBJ1-1 TRBV5-1 NA few CASSLPGAPEAFF TGCGCCAGCAGCTTACCGGGGGCACCTGAAGCTTTCTTT
TRBJ1-2 TRBV5-1 NA few CASSLPPYGYTF TGCGCCAGCAGCTTGCCTCCCTATGGCTACACCTTC
TRBJ2-1 TRBV24-1 NA many CATSDLGEQFF TGTGCCACCAGTGATTTGGGAGAGCAGTTCTTC
TRBJ2-1 TRBV7-9 NA NA CASRGTLKYNEQFF TGTGCCAGCAGGGGGACACTGAAGTACAATGAGCAGTTCTTC
TRBJ1-2 TRBV12-3/TRBV12-4 TRBD1 NA CACTDRGNGGYTF TGTGCCTGCACCGACAGGGGGAACGGTGGCTACACCTTC
TRBJ2-5 TRBV29-1 NA NA CSSLSPDNYQETQYF TGCAGCTCCCTCTCCCCGGACAACTACCAAGAGACCCAGTACTTC
TRBJ1-2 TRBV12-3/TRBV12-4 NA few CASGAWYGYTF TGTGCCTCCGGGGCATGGTATGGCTACACCTTC
TRBJ2-1 TRBV5-8 TRBD2 few CASSTPGLAHNEQFF TGTGCCAGCAGCACACCGGGACTAGCTCACAATGAGCAGTTCTTC
TRBJ1-5 TRBV4-2 TRBD1 NA CASSQETGGGNQPQHF TGTGCCAGCAGCCAAGAGACAGGGGGCGGCAATCAGCCCCAGCATTTT
TRBJ2-1 TRBV19 NA NA CASSIHPNTGRVENEQFF TGTGCCAGTAGTATACACCCTAATACAGGGAGAGTAGAAAATGAGCAGTTCTTC
TRBJ2-1 TRBV20-1 TRBD1 few CSAPLPGQGATNEQFF TGCAGTGCTCCTCTCCCGGGACAGGGGGCGACCAATGAGCAGTTCTTC
TRBJ2-5 TRBV11-2 TRBD1 few CASSYRGIETQYF TGTGCCAGCAGCTACAGGGGTATAGAGACCCAGTACTTC
TRBJ2-2 TRBV5-5 NA few CASSLGGHLTGELFF TGTGCCAGCAGCTTGGGTGGACACCTCACCGGGGAGCTGTTTTTT
TRBJ1-4 TRBV30 NA NA CAWSSVTTEKLFF TGTGCCTGGAGTTCAGTAACGACTGAAAAACTGTTTTTT
TRBJ1-5 TRBV6-1 TRBD1 few CASSEGDRVSNQPQHF TGTGCCAGCAGTGAAGGGGACAGGGTTAGCAATCAGCCCCAGCATTTT
TRBJ1-2 TRBV29-1 TRBD1 few CSVDKDRIGYTF TGCAGCGTTGATAAGGACAGGATTGGCTACACCTTC
TRBJ2-3 TRBV9 TRBD2 NA CASSALAGGPDTQYF TGTGCCAGCAGCGCATTAGCGGGAGGGCCGGATACGCAGTATTTT
TRBJ1-5 TRBV7-9 TRBD1 few CASSKLPRDRSNQPQHF TGTGCCAGCAGCAAGCTTCCACGGGACAGAAGCAATCAGCCCCAGCATTTT
TRBJ2-7 TRBV5-1 NA NA CASSSGSGLSYEQYF TGCGCCAGCAGCTCAGGCTCGGGACTGTCCTACGAGCAGTACTTC
TRBJ1-1 TRBV6-5 NA few CASRRPGNTEAFF TGTGCCAGCCGTAGGCCCGGGAACACTGAAGCTTTCTTT
TRBJ2-1 TRBV7-9 TRBD2 NA CASSLAGAGDNEQFF TGTGCCAGCAGCTTAGCAGGTGCGGGGGACAATGAGCAGTTCTTC
TRBJ2-1 TRBV7-8 TRBD2 NA CASSFRLAGENEQFF TGTGCCAGCAGCTTCCGACTAGCGGGAGAAAATGAGCAGTTCTTC
TRBJ2-3 TRBV7-9 TRBD1 NA CASSSRDRYTDTQYF TGTGCCAGCAGCTCCCGGGACAGATACACAGATACGCAGTATTTT
TRBJ2-7 TRBV28 NA NA CASSFQLGRGEQYF TGTGCCAGCAGTTTTCAATTGGGTCGGGGCGAGCAGTACTTC
TRBJ2-5 TRBV15 NA NA CATSPDRLFETQYF TGTGCCACCAGCCCGGACCGTCTATTCGAGACCCAGTACTTC
TRBJ2-7 TRBV5-1 NA few CASSPQGRGIYEQYF TGCGCCAGCAGCCCGCAGGGGCGGGGGATCTACGAGCAGTACTTC
TRBJ2-3 TRBV6-1 NA many CASSEEGSTDTQYF TGTGCCAGCAGTGAAGAAGGGAGTACAGATACGCAGTATTTT
TRBJ1-2 TRBV5-1 NA NA CASSLAPDGKIYGYTF TGCGCCAGCAGCTTGGCCCCGGACGGAAAGATCTATGGCTACACCTTC
TRBJ2-2 TRBV15 NA NA CATSRDRGLNTGELFF TGTGCCACCAGCAGAGACAGGGGCTTGAACACCGGGGAGCTGTTTTTT